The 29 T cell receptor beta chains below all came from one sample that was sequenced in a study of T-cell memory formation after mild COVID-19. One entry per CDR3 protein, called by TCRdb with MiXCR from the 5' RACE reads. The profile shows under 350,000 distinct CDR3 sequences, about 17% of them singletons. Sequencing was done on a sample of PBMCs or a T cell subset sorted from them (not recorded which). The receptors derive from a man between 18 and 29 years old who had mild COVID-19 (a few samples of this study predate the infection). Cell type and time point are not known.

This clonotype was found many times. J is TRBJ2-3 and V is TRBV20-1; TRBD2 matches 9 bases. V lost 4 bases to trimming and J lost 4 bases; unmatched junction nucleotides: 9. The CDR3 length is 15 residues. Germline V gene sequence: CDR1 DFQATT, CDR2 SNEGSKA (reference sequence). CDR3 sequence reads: CSATSVSGGADTQYF. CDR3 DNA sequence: TGCAGTGCTACGTCGGTTAGCGGGGGAGCAGATACGCAGTATTTT.

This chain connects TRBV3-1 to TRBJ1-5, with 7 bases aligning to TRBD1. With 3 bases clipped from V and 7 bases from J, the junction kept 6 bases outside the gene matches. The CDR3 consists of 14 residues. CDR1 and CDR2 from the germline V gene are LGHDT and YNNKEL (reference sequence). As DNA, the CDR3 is TGTGCCAGCAGCCACGACAGGGAAGGGCAGCCCCAGCATTTT. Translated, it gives CASSHDREGQPQHF.

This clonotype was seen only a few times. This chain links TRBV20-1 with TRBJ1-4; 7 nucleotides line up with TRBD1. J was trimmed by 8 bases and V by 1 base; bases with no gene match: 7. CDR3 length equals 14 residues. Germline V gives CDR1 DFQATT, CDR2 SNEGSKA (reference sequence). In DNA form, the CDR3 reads TGCAGTGCTAGAGCCGGCAGGGGGGACGAAAAACTGTTTTTT. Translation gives CSARAGRGDEKLFF.

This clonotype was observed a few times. The DNA of the CDR3 is TGTGCCAGCAGTTTATCCTGGGGGACTGTCGGCTACACCTTC. This encodes CASSLSWGTVGYTF. This chain joins TRBV27 and TRBJ1-2, with D possibly matching TRBD1 (5 bases). Trimming shortened V by 0 bases and J by 8 bases, and 13 bases separated the two germline ends. The CDR3 covers 14 residues. Germline CDR1 MNHEY, CDR2 SMNVEV (reference sequence).

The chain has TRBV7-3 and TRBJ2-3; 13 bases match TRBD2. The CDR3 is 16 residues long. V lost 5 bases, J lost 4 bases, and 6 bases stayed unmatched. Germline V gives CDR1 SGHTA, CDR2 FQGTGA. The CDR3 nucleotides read TGTGCCAGCAGCCCGCGGACTAGCGGGAGTGCAGATACGCAGTATTTT. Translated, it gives CASSPRTSGSADTQYF.

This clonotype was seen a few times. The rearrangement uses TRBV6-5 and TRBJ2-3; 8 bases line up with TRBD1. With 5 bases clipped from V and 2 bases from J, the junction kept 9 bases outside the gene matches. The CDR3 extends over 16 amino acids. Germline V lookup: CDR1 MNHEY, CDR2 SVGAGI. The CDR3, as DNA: TGTGCCAGCAGTAAGGGGGACAGGCCTTTCACAGATACGCAGTATTTT. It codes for CASSKGDRPFTDTQYF.

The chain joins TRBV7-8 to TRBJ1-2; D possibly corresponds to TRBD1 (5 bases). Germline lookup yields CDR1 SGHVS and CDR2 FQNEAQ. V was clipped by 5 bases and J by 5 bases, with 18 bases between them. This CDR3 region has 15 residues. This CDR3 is CASSPGGGLGYGYTF. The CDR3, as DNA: TGTGCCAGCAGCCCGGGGGGAGGGCTGGGGTATGGCTACACCTTC.

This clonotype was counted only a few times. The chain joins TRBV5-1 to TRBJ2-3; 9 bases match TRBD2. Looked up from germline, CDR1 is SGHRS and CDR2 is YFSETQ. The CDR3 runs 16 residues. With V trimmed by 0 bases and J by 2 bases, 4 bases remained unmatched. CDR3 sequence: CASSLGRGGDTDTQYF. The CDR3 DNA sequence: TGCGCCAGCAGCTTGGGGCGGGGGGGCGACACAGATACGCAGTATTTT.

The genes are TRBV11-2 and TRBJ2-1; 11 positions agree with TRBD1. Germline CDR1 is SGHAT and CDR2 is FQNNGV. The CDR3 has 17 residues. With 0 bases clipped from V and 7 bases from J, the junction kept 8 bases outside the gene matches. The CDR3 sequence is CASSLDRFRDRGNEQFF. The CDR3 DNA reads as TGTGCCAGCAGCTTAGATCGGTTTAGGGACAGGGGGAATGAGCAGTTCTTC.

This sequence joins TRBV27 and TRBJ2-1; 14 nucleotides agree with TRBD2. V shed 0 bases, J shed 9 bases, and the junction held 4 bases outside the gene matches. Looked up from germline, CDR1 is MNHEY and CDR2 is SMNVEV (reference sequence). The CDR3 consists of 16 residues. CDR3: CASSLSTSGGGTEQFF. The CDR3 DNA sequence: TGTGCCAGCAGTTTATCGACTAGCGGGGGGGGCACTGAGCAGTTCTTC.

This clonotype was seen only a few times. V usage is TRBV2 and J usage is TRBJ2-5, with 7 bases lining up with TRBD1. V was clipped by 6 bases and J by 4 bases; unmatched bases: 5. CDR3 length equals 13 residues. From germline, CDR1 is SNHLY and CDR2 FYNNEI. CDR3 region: CASRTTGAETQYF. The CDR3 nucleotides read TGTGCCAGCAGAACCACAGGGGCAGAGACCCAGTACTTC.

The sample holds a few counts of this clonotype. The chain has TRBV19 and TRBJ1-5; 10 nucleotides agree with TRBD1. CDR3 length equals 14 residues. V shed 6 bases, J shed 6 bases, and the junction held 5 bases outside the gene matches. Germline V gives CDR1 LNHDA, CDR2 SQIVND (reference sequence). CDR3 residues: CASSPGTGVQPQHF. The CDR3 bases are TGTGCCAGTAGCCCAGGGACAGGGGTTCAGCCCCAGCATTTT.

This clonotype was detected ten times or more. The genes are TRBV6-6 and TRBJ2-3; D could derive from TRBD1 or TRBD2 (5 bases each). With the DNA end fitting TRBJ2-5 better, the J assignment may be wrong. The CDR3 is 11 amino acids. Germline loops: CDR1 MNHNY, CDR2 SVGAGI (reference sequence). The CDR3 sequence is CASSSGGTQYF. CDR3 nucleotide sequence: TGTGCCAGCAGTTCTGGGGGGACCCAGTACTTC.

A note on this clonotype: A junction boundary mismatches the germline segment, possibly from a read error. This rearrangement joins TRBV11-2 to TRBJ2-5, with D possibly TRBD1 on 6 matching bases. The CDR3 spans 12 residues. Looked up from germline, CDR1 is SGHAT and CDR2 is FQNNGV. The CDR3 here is CASSYTGTRSDF. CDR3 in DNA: TGTGCCAGCAGCTATACCGGGACACGGAGCGACTTC.

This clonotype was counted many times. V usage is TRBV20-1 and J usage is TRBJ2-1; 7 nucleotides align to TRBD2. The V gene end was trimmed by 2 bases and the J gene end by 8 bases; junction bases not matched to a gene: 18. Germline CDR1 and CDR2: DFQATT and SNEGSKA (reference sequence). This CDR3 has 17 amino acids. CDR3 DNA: TGCAGTGCTAGACCCCCCCTACTAGCGAAGAGGGTCCATGAGCAGTTCTTC. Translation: CSARPPLLAKRVHEQFF.

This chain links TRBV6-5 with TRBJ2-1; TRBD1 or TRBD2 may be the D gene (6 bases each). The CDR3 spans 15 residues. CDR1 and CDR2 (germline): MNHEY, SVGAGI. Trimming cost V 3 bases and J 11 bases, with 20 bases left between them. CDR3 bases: TGTGCCAGCAGTTATGGTCTTTCTGGGGGGCCTCAGCAGTTCTTC. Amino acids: CASSYGLSGGPQQFF.

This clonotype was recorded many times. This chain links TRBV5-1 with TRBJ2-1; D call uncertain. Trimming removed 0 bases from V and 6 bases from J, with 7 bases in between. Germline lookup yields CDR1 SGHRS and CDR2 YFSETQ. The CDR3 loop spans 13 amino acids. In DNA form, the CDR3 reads TGCGCCAGCAGCTTGGACGAGTTCAATGAGCAGTTCTTC. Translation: CASSLDEFNEQFF.

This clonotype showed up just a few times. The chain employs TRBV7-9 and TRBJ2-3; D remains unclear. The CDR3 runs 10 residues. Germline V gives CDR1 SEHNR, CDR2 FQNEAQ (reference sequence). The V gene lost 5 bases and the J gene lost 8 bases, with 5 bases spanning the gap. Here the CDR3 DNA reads TGTGCCAGCAGCCCTGGTACGCAGTATTTT. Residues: CASSPGTQYF.

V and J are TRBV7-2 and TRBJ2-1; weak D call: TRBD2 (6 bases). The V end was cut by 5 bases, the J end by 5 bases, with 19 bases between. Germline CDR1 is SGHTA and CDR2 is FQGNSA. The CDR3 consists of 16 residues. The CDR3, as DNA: TGTGCCAGCAGCCCCAACGCGGCTAGCGCACACAATGAGCAGTTCTTC. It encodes CASSPNAASAHNEQFF.

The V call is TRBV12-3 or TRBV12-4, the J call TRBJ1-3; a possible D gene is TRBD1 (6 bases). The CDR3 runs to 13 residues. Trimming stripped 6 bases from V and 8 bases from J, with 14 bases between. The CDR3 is CASSTGYQDTIYF. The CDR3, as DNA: TGTGCCAGCAGCACAGGGTATCAAGACACCATATATTTT.

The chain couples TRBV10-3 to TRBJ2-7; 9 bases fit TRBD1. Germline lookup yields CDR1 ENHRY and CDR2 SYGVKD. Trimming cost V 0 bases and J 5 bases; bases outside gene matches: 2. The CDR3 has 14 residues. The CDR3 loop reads CAISESGQGNEQYV. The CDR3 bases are TGTGCCATCAGTGAGTCCGGACAGGGGAACGAGCAGTACGTC.

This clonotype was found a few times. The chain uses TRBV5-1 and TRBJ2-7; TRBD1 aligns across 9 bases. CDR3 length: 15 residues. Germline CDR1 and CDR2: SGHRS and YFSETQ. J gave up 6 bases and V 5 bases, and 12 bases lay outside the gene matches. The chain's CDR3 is CASRPLEQGAIEQYF. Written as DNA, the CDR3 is TGCGCCAGCAGACCCCTAGAACAGGGGGCTATCGAGCAGTACTTC.

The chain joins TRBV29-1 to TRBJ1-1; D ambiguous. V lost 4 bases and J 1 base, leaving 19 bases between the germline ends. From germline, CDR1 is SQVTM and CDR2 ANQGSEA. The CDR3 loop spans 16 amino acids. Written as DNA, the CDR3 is TGCAGCGTTGTCAGCCGTGGCAGAGGCCCGAACACTGAAGCTTTCTTT. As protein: CSVVSRGRGPNTEAFF.

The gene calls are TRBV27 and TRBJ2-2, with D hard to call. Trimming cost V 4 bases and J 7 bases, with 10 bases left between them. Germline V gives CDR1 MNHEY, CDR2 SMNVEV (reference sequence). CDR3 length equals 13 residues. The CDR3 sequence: CASSSVLSGELFF. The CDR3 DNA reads TGTGCCAGCAGTTCAGTGTTGAGCGGGGAGCTGTTTTTT.

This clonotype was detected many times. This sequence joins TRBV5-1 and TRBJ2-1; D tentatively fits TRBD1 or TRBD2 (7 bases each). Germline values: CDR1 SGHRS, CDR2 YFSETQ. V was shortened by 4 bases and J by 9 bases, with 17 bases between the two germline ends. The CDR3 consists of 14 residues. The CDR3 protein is CASSPYDREGEQFF. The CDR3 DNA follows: TGCGCCAGCAGCCCGTACGACAGGGAGGGTGAGCAGTTCTTC. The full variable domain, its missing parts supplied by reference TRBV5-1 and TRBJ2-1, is KAGVTQTPRYLIKTRGQQVTLSCSPISGHRSVSWYQQTPGQGLQFLFEYFSETQRNKGNFPGRFSGRQFSNSRSEMNVSTLELGDSALYLCASSPYDREGEQFFGPGTRLTVL.

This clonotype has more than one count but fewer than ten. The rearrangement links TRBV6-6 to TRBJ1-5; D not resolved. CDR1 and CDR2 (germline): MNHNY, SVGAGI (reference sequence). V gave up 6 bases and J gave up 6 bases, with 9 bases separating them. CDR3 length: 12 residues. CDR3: CASSLDTQPQHF. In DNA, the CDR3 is TGTGCCAGCAGCCTCGACACTCAGCCCCAGCATTTT.

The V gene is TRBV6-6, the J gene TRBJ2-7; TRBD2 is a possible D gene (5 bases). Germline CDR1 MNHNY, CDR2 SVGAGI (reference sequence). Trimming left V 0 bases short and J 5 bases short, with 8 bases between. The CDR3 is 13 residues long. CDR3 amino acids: CASSYSYGDEQYF. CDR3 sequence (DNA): TGTGCCAGCAGTTACTCTTACGGGGACGAGCAGTACTTC.

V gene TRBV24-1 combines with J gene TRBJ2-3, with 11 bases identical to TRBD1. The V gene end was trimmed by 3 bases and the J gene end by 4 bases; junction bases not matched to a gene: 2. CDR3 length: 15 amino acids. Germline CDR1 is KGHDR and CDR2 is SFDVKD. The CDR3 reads CATSDLGQGADTQYF. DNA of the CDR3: TGTGCCACCAGTGATCTGGGACAGGGGGCAGATACGCAGTATTTT.

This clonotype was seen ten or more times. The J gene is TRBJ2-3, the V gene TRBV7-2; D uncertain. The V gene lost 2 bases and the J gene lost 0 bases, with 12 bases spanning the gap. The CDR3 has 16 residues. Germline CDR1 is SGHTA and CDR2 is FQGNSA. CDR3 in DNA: TGTGCCAGCAGCTTACCGCAGGCTTCTAGCACAGATACGCAGTATTTT. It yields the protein CASSLPQASSTDTQYF.